This T cell receptor (beta chain) was retrieved from a study of T-cell reconstitution after alpha-beta-depleted transplantation in children. Unique molecular identifiers were used in preparing the TCRbeta library. TCRdb ran MiXCR on the PCR reads and lists one entry per CDR3 protein. The sample lists 500,000 to 600,000 distinct CDR3 sequences, about 31% occurring once. Germline V gene data show CDR1 as MNHNS and CDR2 as SASEGT. This CDR3 is built from 17 residues. V gave up 6 bases and J gave up 3 bases; unmatched junction bases: 14. This clonotype was counted between two and nine times. The sequencing here drew on PBMCs from the stem cell graft donor, taken from the stem cell graft. The chain couples TRBV6-1 to TRBJ2-3; 8 bases are a match to TRBD2. The sequence was collected from a human donor who donated a stem cell graft to a child with aplastic anemia. The CDR3 spells CASRANPGLVQTDTQYF. In nucleotides, the CDR3 is TGTGCCAGCAGGGCGAACCCGGGACTAGTACAAACAGATACGCAGTATTTT.